These T cell receptor beta chains were read from a single sample in a study of blood T cell repertoires in COVID-19. Method: immunoSEQ multiplex PCR; TCRdb's copy keeps in-frame clones and lacks some. The data show about 180,000 clones, with 90% seen just once and 0.5% to 0.55% held by the top ten. Sequencing was done on a sample of peripheral blood. These TCRs come from a man aged 50-59 years with acute or convalescent COVID-19. Both conserved end residues are part of each CDR3. A D gene is named only where the DNA matches it firmly. Some rows mark clone size as missing; the rest say once, few, many or name a class of expanded clone.

v_call: TRBV9; d_call: TRBD1; clone_size: .; j_call: TRBJ2-2; cdr3_aa: CASSYGTGVNTGELFF; cdr3_nt: TGTGCCAGCAGTTACGGGACAGGGGTCAACACCGGGGAGCTGTTTTTT
v_call: TRBV5-4; d_call: .; clone_size: .; j_call: TRBJ2-2; cdr3_aa: CASSYGPSGELFF; cdr3_nt: TGTGCCAGCAGCTATGGGCCGTCCGGGGAGCTGTTTTTT
v_call: TRBV7-9; d_call: .; clone_size: .; j_call: TRBJ2-2; cdr3_aa: CASSLWGPNTGELFF; cdr3_nt: TGTGCCAGCAGCTTATGGGGCCCGAACACCGGGGAGCTGTTTTTT
v_call: TRBV10-2; d_call: TRBD1; clone_size: once; j_call: TRBJ1-4; cdr3_aa: CASSEGPTGGNEKLFF; cdr3_nt: TGCGCCAGCAGTGAAGGCCCCACAGGGGGCAATGAAAAACTGTTTTTT
v_call: TRBV5-4; d_call: TRBD1; clone_size: .; j_call: TRBJ1-1; cdr3_aa: CASSLVGTGSTEAFF; cdr3_nt: TGTGCCAGCAGCTTGGTTGGGACAGGGAGCACTGAAGCTTTCTTT
v_call: TRBV27; d_call: .; clone_size: .; j_call: TRBJ1-1; cdr3_aa: CASSPRVAQNTEAFF; cdr3_nt: TGTGCCAGCAGTCCACGTGTAGCCCAAAACACTGAAGCTTTCTTT
v_call: TRBV4-2; d_call: TRBD2; clone_size: .; j_call: TRBJ2-3; cdr3_aa: CARPSGVSDTQYF; cdr3_nt: TGTGCCAGACCTAGCGGGGTATCCGATACGCAGTATTTT
v_call: TRBV29-1; d_call: TRBD2; clone_size: once; j_call: TRBJ2-3; cdr3_aa: CSVGGLAGGGDTQYF; cdr3_nt: TGCAGCGTGGGGGGACTAGCGGGAGGTGGGGATACGCAGTATTTT
v_call: TRBV12-5; d_call: .; clone_size: once; j_call: TRBJ1-1; cdr3_aa: CASGQNTDTEAFF; cdr3_nt: TGTGCTAGTGGCCAAAATACAGACACTGAAGCTTTCTTT
v_call: TRBV13; d_call: .; clone_size: .; j_call: TRBJ1-1; cdr3_aa: CASSSYQVPRMNTEAFF; cdr3_nt: TGTGCCAGCAGCTCCTATCAGGTTCCCCGTATGAACACTGAAGCTTTCTTT
v_call: TRBV5-4; d_call: .; clone_size: .; j_call: TRBJ2-3; cdr3_aa: CASSLETGTPSTDTQYF; cdr3_nt: TGTGCCAGCAGCTTGGAAACCGGGACTCCAAGCACAGATACGCAGTATTTT
v_call: TRBV9; d_call: .; clone_size: .; j_call: TRBJ1-2; cdr3_aa: CASSVWPGSGYTF; cdr3_nt: TGTGCCAGCAGCGTATGGCCGGGGTCTGGCTACACCTTC
v_call: TRBV3-1/TRBV3-2; d_call: .; clone_size: .; j_call: TRBJ2-1; cdr3_aa: CASSPASTGLGNEQFF; cdr3_nt: TGTGCCAGCAGCCCAGCCTCGACAGGCCTGGGGAATGAGCAGTTCTTC
v_call: TRBV2; d_call: TRBD1; clone_size: .; j_call: TRBJ1-5; cdr3_aa: CASSELDRVYSNQPQHF; cdr3_nt: TGTGCCAGCAGTGAACTGGACAGGGTCTATAGCAATCAGCCCCAGCATTTT
v_call: TRBV19; d_call: TRBD1; clone_size: .; j_call: TRBJ1-1; cdr3_aa: CASGRDREGTEAFF; cdr3_nt: TGTGCCAGTGGCCGGGACAGGGAGGGGACTGAAGCTTTCTTT
v_call: TRBV19; d_call: .; clone_size: .; j_call: TRBJ2-7; cdr3_aa: CASSVPGASTYEQYF; cdr3_nt: TGTGCCAGTAGTGTGCCGGGAGCGTCTACCTACGAGCAGTACTTC
v_call: TRBV28; d_call: TRBD1; clone_size: .; j_call: TRBJ1-2; cdr3_aa: CASSSPRQGPNYGYTF; cdr3_nt: TGTGCCAGCAGTTCCCCCAGACAGGGACCTAACTATGGCTACACCTTC
v_call: TRBV7-3; d_call: .; clone_size: .; j_call: TRBJ1-1; cdr3_aa: CASSFNRNTEAFF; cdr3_nt: TGTGCCAGCAGCTTTAACAGGAATACTGAAGCTTTCTTT
v_call: TRBV6-1; d_call: .; clone_size: .; j_call: TRBJ2-7; cdr3_aa: CASSEDIRSYEQYF; cdr3_nt: TGTGCCAGCAGTGAGGACATCCGCTCCTACGAGCAGTACTTC
v_call: TRBV4-2; d_call: .; clone_size: .; j_call: TRBJ2-2; cdr3_aa: CASSQVQSRGSTPGELFF; cdr3_nt: TGTGCCAGCAGCCAAGTACAATCCCGAGGGAGTACCCCCGGGGAGCTGTTTTTT
v_call: TRBV27; d_call: .; clone_size: .; j_call: TRBJ2-7; cdr3_aa: CASSFAGKLGNEQYF; cdr3_nt: TGTGCCAGCAGTTTCGCGGGGAAACTAGGGAACGAGCAGTACTTC
v_call: TRBV5-5; d_call: TRBD2; clone_size: .; j_call: TRBJ2-5; cdr3_aa: CASSRGLARETQYF; cdr3_nt: TGTGCCAGCAGCCGAGGACTAGCGCGTGAGACCCAGTACTTC
v_call: TRBV27; d_call: .; clone_size: .; j_call: TRBJ1-2; cdr3_aa: CASSPRGGSYGYTF; cdr3_nt: TGTGCCAGCAGCCCCAGGGGTGGTAGCTATGGCTACACCTTC
v_call: TRBV27; d_call: .; clone_size: .; j_call: TRBJ2-6; cdr3_aa: CASSSGSGANVLTF; cdr3_nt: TGTGCCAGCAGTTCCGGCTCTGGGGCCAACGTCCTGACTTTC
v_call: TRBV5-1; d_call: TRBD1; clone_size: .; j_call: TRBJ1-1; cdr3_aa: CASSLQGKVNTEAFF; cdr3_nt: TGCGCCAGCAGCTTACAGGGGAAAGTGAACACTGAAGCTTTCTTT
v_call: TRBV4-2; d_call: TRBD2; clone_size: .; j_call: TRBJ2-3; cdr3_aa: CASSQPELAGDITDTQYF; cdr3_nt: TGTGCCAGCAGCCAACCGGAATTAGCGGGAGACATCACAGATACGCAGTATTTT
v_call: TRBV7-9; d_call: .; clone_size: .; j_call: TRBJ2-2; cdr3_aa: CASSLIGGHFPGELFF; cdr3_nt: TGTGCCAGCAGCTTAATCGGGGGGCATTTCCCCGGGGAGCTGTTTTTT
v_call: TRBV5-4; d_call: .; clone_size: .; j_call: TRBJ1-6; cdr3_aa: CASSLQGINSPLHF; cdr3_nt: TGTGCCAGCAGCTTACAGGGTATTAATTCACCCCTCCACTTT
v_call: TRBV20-1; d_call: .; clone_size: .; j_call: TRBJ2-2; cdr3_aa: CSASSRRGITGELFF; cdr3_nt: TGCAGTGCTAGTTCCAGGAGGGGTATCACCGGGGAGCTGTTTTTT
v_call: TRBV28; d_call: .; clone_size: .; j_call: TRBJ2-7; cdr3_aa: CAIRTDDYEQYF; cdr3_nt: TGTGCCATTCGGACAGATGACTACGAGCAGTACTTC
v_call: TRBV11-3; d_call: TRBD2; clone_size: .; j_call: TRBJ2-3; cdr3_aa: CASSKGGSGGSTDTQYF; cdr3_nt: TGTGCCAGCAGCAAAGGAGGGAGCGGGGGAAGCACAGATACGCAGTATTTT
v_call: TRBV5-1; d_call: .; clone_size: .; j_call: TRBJ1-1; cdr3_aa: CASSSDSRFRSTEAFF; cdr3_nt: TGCGCCAGCAGCTCCGACAGTCGATTTCGGTCCACTGAAGCTTTCTTT
v_call: TRBV4-1; d_call: .; clone_size: .; j_call: TRBJ2-3; cdr3_aa: CASSQDPGSIPDTQYF; cdr3_nt: TGCGCCAGCAGCCAAGATCCCGGGAGTATCCCAGATACGCAGTATTTT
v_call: TRBV29-1; d_call: TRBD1; clone_size: .; j_call: TRBJ2-7; cdr3_aa: CSVEEEDRVSYEQYF; cdr3_nt: TGCAGCGTTGAAGAGGAGGACAGGGTGTCCTACGAGCAGTACTTC
v_call: TRBV12-3/TRBV12-4; d_call: .; clone_size: .; j_call: TRBJ2-1; cdr3_aa: CASSLPYVNEQFF; cdr3_nt: TGTGCCAGCAGTCTCCCCTACGTCAATGAGCAGTTCTTC
v_call: TRBV2; d_call: .; clone_size: .; j_call: TRBJ1-4; cdr3_aa: CASSEFTLRDEKLFF; cdr3_nt: TGTGCCAGCAGTGAATTTACCCTTCGGGATGAAAAACTGTTTTTT
v_call: TRBV7-3; d_call: TRBD2; clone_size: few; j_call: TRBJ2-7; cdr3_aa: CASSSVAGADIHEQYF; cdr3_nt: TGTGCCAGCAGCTCCGTAGCGGGAGCAGATATCCACGAGCAGTACTTC
v_call: TRBV30; d_call: .; clone_size: few; j_call: TRBJ2-2; cdr3_aa: CAWNEVSGELFF; cdr3_nt: TGTGCCTGGAATGAGGTCTCCGGGGAGCTGTTTTTT
v_call: TRBV7-3; d_call: TRBD1; clone_size: .; j_call: TRBJ2-3; cdr3_aa: CASRPGGGTGDTQYF; cdr3_nt: TGTGCCAGCAGACCCGGGGGTGGGACAGGAGATACGCAGTATTTT
v_call: TRBV5-6; d_call: .; clone_size: .; j_call: TRBJ2-7; cdr3_aa: CASSVGLYEQYF; cdr3_nt: TGTGCCAGCAGCGTGGGGCTCTACGAGCAGTACTTC
v_call: TRBV10-3; d_call: TRBD2; clone_size: once; j_call: TRBJ2-2; cdr3_aa: CAIGGGNTGELFF; cdr3_nt: TGTGCCATCGGGGGGGGGAACACCGGGGAGCTGTTTTTT
v_call: TRBV5-1; d_call: TRBD1; clone_size: .; j_call: TRBJ2-5; cdr3_aa: CASNLSGGPQETQYF; cdr3_nt: TGCGCCAGCAACTTGTCAGGGGGACCTCAAGAGACCCAGTACTTC
v_call: TRBV5-4; d_call: TRBD2; clone_size: .; j_call: TRBJ2-7; cdr3_aa: CASSWGRDLEEQYF; cdr3_nt: TGTGCCAGCAGCTGGGGGAGGGATCTGGAGGAGCAGTACTTC
v_call: TRBV11-3; d_call: .; clone_size: .; j_call: TRBJ2-3; cdr3_aa: CASSSGDNTDTQYF; cdr3_nt: TGTGCCAGCAGCAGCGGGGACAACACAGATACGCAGTATTTT
v_call: TRBV9; d_call: TRBD1; clone_size: .; j_call: TRBJ1-2; cdr3_aa: CASSLPGQGNYGYTF; cdr3_nt: TGTGCCAGCAGCTTACCGGGACAGGGGAACTATGGCTACACCTTC
v_call: TRBV10-2; d_call: TRBD2; clone_size: .; j_call: TRBJ2-3; cdr3_aa: CASNWLAGDTDTQYF; cdr3_nt: TGCGCCAGCAATTGGTTAGCGGGGGACACAGATACGCAGTATTTT
v_call: TRBV3-1/TRBV3-2; d_call: TRBD2; clone_size: .; j_call: TRBJ2-3; cdr3_aa: CASSRTSGGATDTQYF; cdr3_nt: TGTGCCAGCAGCCGCACTAGCGGGGGGGCTACAGATACGCAGTATTTT
v_call: TRBV12-3/TRBV12-4; d_call: .; clone_size: .; j_call: TRBJ1-2; cdr3_aa: CASSEQVGDGYTF; cdr3_nt: TGTGCCAGCAGTGAACAGGTTGGTGATGGCTACACCTTC
v_call: TRBV3-1/TRBV3-2; d_call: TRBD1; clone_size: .; j_call: TRBJ2-2; cdr3_aa: CAGPGQLPGNTGELFF; cdr3_nt: TGTGCCGGCCCGGGACAGCTGCCGGGCAACACCGGGGAGCTGTTTTTT
v_call: TRBV11-3; d_call: TRBD1; clone_size: .; j_call: TRBJ1-1; cdr3_aa: CASSLGQENTEAFF; cdr3_nt: TGTGCCAGCAGCTTGGGACAGGAGAACACTGAAGCTTTCTTT
v_call: TRBV9; d_call: .; clone_size: .; j_call: TRBJ1-3; cdr3_aa: CASNREGFGNTIYF; cdr3_nt: TGTGCCAGCAACAGGGAGGGCTTTGGAAACACCATATATTTT